A single sample is the source of the 32 T cell receptor beta chains below, sequenced in a study of shared T cell receptors in the human thymus. Generated by immunoSEQ multiplex PCR, the TCRdb table keeps only in-frame clones and is missing some. Here the sample spans 700,000 or so clones, 75% to 90% being singletons. The sample was also reused in another study, on human thymus T cells.

The sample comprised thymocytes. The receptors here all came from a girl in the first two years of life with a congenital heart defect.

The gene calls are TRBV6-5 and TRBJ1-1, with 9 bases lining up with TRBD1. The germline V gene encodes CDR1 MNHEY and CDR2 SVGAGI. V dropped 6 bases and J dropped 6; count of bases not matched to a gene: 5. The CDR3 runs to 13 residues. CDR3 nucleotide sequence: TGTGCCAGCAGCTGGGACAGGGAGGCTGAAGCTTTCTTT. As protein: CASSWDREAEAFF.

The rearrangement uses TRBV5-4 and TRBJ1-2; 8 bases agree with TRBD1. Germline trimming cut 0 bases from V and 7 bases from J; bases unmatched to any gene: 11. Germline CDR1 and CDR2: SGHNT and YYREEE (reference sequence). CDR3 length equals 16 residues. The CDR3 protein is CASSLAGQGGSFGYTF. DNA of the CDR3: TGTGCCAGCAGCTTGGCTGGACAGGGTGGAAGTTTTGGCTACACCTTC. Complete variable domain (other parts from reference TRBV5-4 and TRBJ1-2): ETGVTQSPTHLIKTRGQQVTLRCSSQSGHNTVSWYQQALGQGPQFIFQYYREEENGRGNFPPRFSGLQFPNYSSELNVNALELDDSALYLCASSLAGQGGSFGYTFGSGTRLTVV.

This rearrangement joins TRBV5-1 to TRBJ2-3, with TRBD1 identical over 10 bases. V dropped 4 bases and J dropped 5; count of bases not matched to a gene: 4. The CDR3 contains 14 residues. Germline V lookup: CDR1 SGHRS, CDR2 YFSETQ. CDR3 bases: TGCGCCAGCAGCCGACAGGGGGCGCGAGATACGCAGTATTTT. This codes for CASSRQGARDTQYF.

The V and J genes are TRBV9 and TRBJ1-6; D remains ambiguous. Germline CDR1 reads SGDLS; CDR2 reads YYNGEE. The CDR3 spans 15 residues. V was pared by 4 bases and J by 6 bases, with 14 bases between. Here the CDR3 reads CASSFFREGNSPLHF. The CDR3 DNA sequence: TGTGCCAGCAGCTTTTTCCGGGAAGGTAATTCACCCCTCCACTTT.

The chain joins TRBV7-3 to TRBJ2-6, with 8 bases identical to TRBD2. This CDR3 is 16 amino acids long. Germline V gene data show CDR1 as SGHTA and CDR2 as FQGTGA. V lost 5 bases to trimming and J lost 0 bases; unmatched junction nucleotides: 3. CDR3 sequence reads: CASSHGGGSGANVLTF. The CDR3 DNA is TGTGCCAGCAGCCACGGGGGGGGCTCTGGGGCCAACGTCCTGACTTTC.

The V gene is TRBV2, the J gene TRBJ1-1, with D unresolved. The V gene's germline CDR1 is SNHLY and CDR2 FYNNEI. Trimming took off 3 bases at V and 0 bases at J, with 5 bases between the two ends. CDR3 length: 13 amino acids. The CDR3 protein is CASSDTVNTEAFF. DNA of the CDR3: TGTGCCAGCAGTGATACGGTGAACACTGAAGCTTTCTTT.

The chain is built from TRBV30 and TRBJ1-2; D is ambiguous. The CDR3 loop spans 15 amino acids. Germline values: CDR1 GTSNPN, CDR2 SVGIG (reference sequence). The V end lost 3 bases, the J end lost 8 bases, and 22 bases lay between the germline ends. This chain's CDR3 is CAWSPPLAPFWGYTF. In DNA, the CDR3 is TGTGCCTGGAGCCCCCCCCTGGCCCCGTTTTGGGGCTACACCTTC.

The gene calls are TRBV6-1 and TRBJ1-1, with D possibly matching TRBD1 (6 bases). The V gene's germline CDR1 is MNHNS and CDR2 SASEGT. V was pared by 6 bases and J by 4 bases, with 18 bases between. The CDR3 length is 15 residues. The CDR3 loop is CASRRGLQGPTEAFF. The CDR3 coding sequence is TGTGCCAGCAGGAGGGGACTACAGGGTCCCACTGAAGCTTTCTTT.

The chain couples TRBV10-3 to TRBJ2-3, with 8 bases fitting TRBD2. Per germline, CDR1 ENHRY and CDR2 SYGVKD. After removal of 3 bases from V and 1 base from J, the junction contained 3 bases not matched to a gene. This CDR3 has 15 amino acids. As DNA, the CDR3 is TGTGCCATCAGTGATCGGGGGGGAGGCACAGATACGCAGTATTTT. It encodes CAISDRGGGTDTQYF.

This clone has a handful of counts. The V gene is TRBV5-1, the J gene TRBJ1-1, with 8 bases identical to TRBD1. Germline V gene data show CDR1 as SGHRS and CDR2 as YFSETQ. The ends lost 0 bases at V and 11 bases at J; junction bases unmatched: 15. The CDR3 is 16 amino acids. CDR3 in amino acids: CASSLALPDRARRAFF. The CDR3 bases are TGCGCCAGCAGCTTGGCCCTACCGGACAGGGCGAGGAGGGCTTTCTTT. Supplemented by reference TRBV5-1 and TRBJ1-1, the full variable domain reads KAGVTQTPRYLIKTRGQQVTLSCSPISGHRSVSWYQQTPGQGLQFLFEYFSETQRNKGNFPGRFSGRQFSNSRSEMNVSTLELGDSALYLCASSLALPDRARRAFFGQGTRLTVV.

The chain recombines TRBV10-1 with TRBJ1-4; D possibly corresponds to TRBD1 (6 bases). This CDR3 has 15 residues. V was shortened by 6 bases and J by 10 bases, with 21 bases between the two germline ends. Germline lookup yields CDR1 WNHNN and CDR2 SYGVQD (reference sequence). The CDR3 region is CASRPPYREGGKLFF. The CDR3 nucleotides read TGCGCCAGCAGGCCCCCGTACAGGGAAGGCGGAAAACTGTTTTTT.

This rearrangement joins TRBV7-2 to TRBJ2-7; no firm D call. Trimming left V 3 bases short and J 6 bases short, with 12 bases between. Germline-derived CDR1 and CDR2 are SGHTA and FQGNSA. The CDR3 loop spans 13 amino acids. In DNA, the CDR3 is TGTGCCAGCAGCTTTTTTGTTTACTCCGAGCAGTACTTC. Residues: CASSFFVYSEQYF.

The V call is TRBV4-3, the J call TRBJ1-2, with 9 bases matching TRBD1. The J segment lost 0 bases and the V segment lost 0 bases, leaving 5 bases of the junction unmatched. CDR3 length: 17 amino acids. From germline, CDR1 is LGHNA and CDR2 YSLEER. The CDR3 loop reads CASSQDPGQGTNYGYTF. CDR3 DNA: TGCGCCAGCAGCCAAGATCCCGGACAGGGGACTAACTATGGCTACACCTTC.

This clone was seen more than once but under ten times. The rearrangement uses TRBV5-6 and TRBJ2-1; D unresolved. Trimming shortened V by 2 bases and J by 0 bases, and 15 bases separated the two germline ends. Per germline, CDR1 SGHDT and CDR2 YYEEEE. The CDR3 has 17 amino acids. This CDR3 is CASSLELQVHSYNEQFF. CDR3 nucleotides: TGTGCCAGCAGCTTAGAACTCCAGGTCCACTCCTACAATGAGCAGTTCTTC.

The V and J genes are TRBV5-1 and TRBJ2-5; the D is unclear. The CDR3 consists of 15 residues. CDR1 and CDR2 from the germline V gene are SGHRS and YFSETQ. Trimming removed 2 bases from V and 1 base from J, with 12 bases in between. Here the CDR3 DNA reads TGCGCCAGCAGCTTTTTAGTTACCCTCCAAGAGACCCAGTACTTC. Its protein is CASSFLVTLQETQYF.

In its sample, this clone was seen once. This chain connects TRBV7-9 to TRBJ1-1; TRBD1 aligns across 10 bases. This CDR3 has 18 amino acids. Trimming took 6 bases from V and 5 from J; bases not matched to a gene: 18. Germline CDR1 and CDR2: SEHNR and FQNEAQ (reference sequence). The DNA of the CDR3 is TGTGCCAGCAGTTGCCCCCAAGACAGGGGGCCACAGGGGACTGAAGCTTTCTTT. It codes for CASSCPQDRGPQGTEAFF.

As DNA, the CDR3 is TGTGCCAGCACCCGAGCGCATACCTACGAGCAGTACTTC. Its protein product is CASTRAHTYEQYF. The V and J genes are TRBV7-9 and TRBJ2-7; D unresolved. The germline V and J ends were trimmed by 7 bases and 2 bases, with 12 bases remaining between them. Germline values: CDR1 SEHNR, CDR2 FQNEAQ (reference sequence). The CDR3 sequence is 13 residues long.

J is TRBJ1-4 and V is TRBV2; D might be TRBD1 (6 bases). Trimming removed 7 bases from V and 4 bases from J, with 22 bases in between. Germline loops: CDR1 SNHLY, CDR2 FYNNEI. The CDR3 is made up of 17 amino acids. For the CDR3, the DNA is TGTGCCAGCATCCCTTTGGCCAGGGGACATTATAATGAAAAACTGTTTTTT. Its protein product is CASIPLARGHYNEKLFF.

The rearrangement links TRBV30 to TRBJ2-1; D call uncertain. V was clipped by 3 bases and J by 0 bases, with 6 bases between them. CDR1 and CDR2 from the germline V gene are GTSNPN and SVGIG (reference sequence). The CDR3 sequence is 13 residues long. The DNA of the CDR3 is TGTGCCTGGAGCCGTTCCTCCTACAATGAGCAGTTCTTC. This translates into CAWSRSSYNEQFF.

This clone occurred once. This chain links TRBV6-1 with TRBJ1-2, with D possibly matching TRBD1 (5 bases). The CDR3 runs 15 residues. Germline CDR1 reads MNHNS; CDR2 reads SASEGT. The V gene lost 9 bases and the J gene lost 4 bases, with 21 bases spanning the gap. The CDR3 DNA reads TGTGCCAGTCCGGGGGGGTTGGGGATGGGCTATGGCTACACCTTC. Translating gives CASPGGLGMGYGYTF.

This chain links TRBV5-1 with TRBJ1-2; weak D call: TRBD1 (6 bases). V shed 0 bases and J shed 5 bases, with 17 bases lying between them. The V gene's germline CDR1 is SGHRS and CDR2 YFSETQ. The length of the CDR3 is 16 residues. The CDR3 spells CASSLAPDRLVYGYTF. In DNA, the CDR3 is TGCGCCAGCAGCTTGGCCCCGGACAGATTGGTATATGGCTACACCTTC. The whole variable domain, filled in from reference TRBV5-1 and TRBJ1-2, reads KAGVTQTPRYLIKTRGQQVTLSCSPISGHRSVSWYQQTPGQGLQFLFEYFSETQRNKGNFPGRFSGRQFSNSRSEMNVSTLELGDSALYLCASSLAPDRLVYGYTFGSGTRLTVV.

The rearrangement uses TRBV27 and TRBJ2-3, with 14 bases fitting TRBD2. V was clipped by 0 bases and J by 4 bases; unmatched bases: 0. CDR1 and CDR2 (germline): MNHEY, SMNVEV (reference sequence). The CDR3 sequence is 16 residues long. The CDR3 bases are TGTGCCAGCAGTTTATCGACTAGCGGGGGGGCAGATACGCAGTATTTT. Translation gives CASSLSTSGGADTQYF.

This chain links TRBV7-9 with TRBJ1-4; tentatively, D is TRBD1 (6 bases). CDR1 SEHNR and CDR2 FQNEAQ come from the germline V gene (reference sequence). The CDR3 is 15 amino acids. The germline V and J ends were trimmed by 4 bases and 6 bases, with 15 bases remaining between them. The CDR3 DNA sequence: TGTGCCAGCAGCTCCCCCGGGGGGCGGGATGAAAAACTGTTTTTT. It codes for CASSSPGGRDEKLFF.

As regards this clone: The sample has other DNA sequences that encode this CDR3 too. The V and J genes are TRBV5-6 and TRBJ1-2, with D possibly matching TRBD1 (5 bases). V was shortened by 0 bases and J by 3 bases, with 9 bases between the two germline ends. Germline CDR1 SGHDT, CDR2 YYEEEE. The CDR3 sequence is 14 residues long. In DNA form, the CDR3 reads TGTGCCAGCAGCTTGGTGGGGGGGGACTATGGCTACACCTTC. Translated, it gives CASSLVGGDYGYTF.

This chain connects TRBV7-2 to TRBJ1-4; no clear D. The V end was cut by 5 bases, the J end by 14 bases, with 18 bases between. The V gene's germline CDR1 is SGHTA and CDR2 FQGNSA. CDR3 length equals 13 residues. CDR3 DNA: TGTGCCAGCAGCCTCTCTCGGTTGAATCCGCTGTTTTTT. Translation: CASSLSRLNPLFF. The full variable domain, completed using reference TRBV7-2 and TRBJ1-4, is GAGVSQSPSNKVTEKGKDVELRCDPISGHTALYWYRQSLGQGLEFLIYFQGNSAPDKSGLPSDRFSAERTGGSVSTLTIQRTQQEDSAVYLCASSLSRLNPLFFGSGTQLSVL.

The J gene is TRBJ2-1, the V gene TRBV19; 9 positions match TRBD2. V was clipped by 4 bases and J by 9 bases; unmatched bases: 4. The CDR3 is made up of 13 amino acids. Germline V lookup: CDR1 LNHDA, CDR2 SQIVND (reference sequence). CDR3 nucleotide sequence: TGTGCCAGTAGTACTAGCGGGGAGGGTGAGCAGTTCTTC. Residues: CASSTSGEGEQFF.

The chain couples TRBV5-8 to TRBJ1-1; D might be TRBD1 (6 bases). Germline V gene lookup returns CDR1 SGHTS and CDR2 YDEGEE. The CDR3 length is 14 residues. V lost 4 bases and J 4 bases, leaving 14 bases between the germline ends. CDR3 nucleotide sequence: TGTGCCAGCAGCCCCTGGACAGCCGCCACTGAAGCTTTCTTT. Translated: CASSPWTAATEAFF.

Details on this clone: Within the sample, other DNA sequences also encode this same CDR3. V and J are TRBV11-2 and TRBJ1-2; 7 nucleotides line up with TRBD1. The V and J ends lost 4 bases and 2 bases, in that order; junction bases with no gene match: 4. This CDR3 has 14 amino acids. Germline CDR1 and CDR2: SGHAT and FQNNGV. The CDR3 DNA reads TGTGCCAGCAGCTCTAGGGGGCTCAACTATGGCTACACCTTC. Translating gives CASSSRGLNYGYTF.

V gene TRBV4-1 combines with J gene TRBJ2-1; 15 nucleotides agree with TRBD2. Per the germline V gene, CDR1 is MGHRA and CDR2 is YSYEKL. Unmatched junction bases numbered 15, after V lost 6 bases and J lost 0 bases. The CDR3 runs 21 residues. CDR3 amino acids: CASRLGLAGGQDLSSYNEQFF. The CDR3 DNA reads as TGCGCCAGCAGGCTGGGACTAGCGGGGGGCCAAGACCTGAGCTCCTACAATGAGCAGTTCTTC.

V usage is TRBV7-9 and J usage is TRBJ1-5; the match to TRBD1 covers 8 bases. Germline CDR1 is SEHNR and CDR2 is FQNEAQ (reference sequence). Losses at the gene ends were 5 bases for V and 0 bases for J; bases not matched to a gene: 3. The length of the CDR3 is 15 residues. CDR3: CASSAGTGSNQPQHF. CDR3 in DNA: TGTGCCAGCAGCGCCGGGACAGGTAGCAATCAGCCCCAGCATTTT.

This clone was counted only a few times. V is TRBV7-2 and J is TRBJ2-7; tentatively, D is TRBD1 (6 bases). The CDR3 sequence is 12 residues long. Germline loops: CDR1 SGHTA, CDR2 FQGNSA. V was cut by 4 bases and J by 3 bases, with 7 bases left in between. The CDR3 here is CASSSQGYEQYF. The CDR3 DNA is TGTGCCAGCAGCTCACAGGGCTACGAGCAGTACTTC.

This clone was recorded only once. This chain connects TRBV10-3 to TRBJ1-2; TRBD1 might be the D (6 bases). Trimming removed 0 bases from V and 3 bases from J, with 17 bases in between. The CDR3 runs to 17 residues. Germline V gene lookup returns CDR1 ENHRY and CDR2 SYGVKD. The chain's CDR3 is CAISESWQGIGDYGYTF. The CDR3 DNA follows: TGTGCCATCAGTGAGTCATGGCAGGGGATAGGGGACTATGGCTACACCTTC.